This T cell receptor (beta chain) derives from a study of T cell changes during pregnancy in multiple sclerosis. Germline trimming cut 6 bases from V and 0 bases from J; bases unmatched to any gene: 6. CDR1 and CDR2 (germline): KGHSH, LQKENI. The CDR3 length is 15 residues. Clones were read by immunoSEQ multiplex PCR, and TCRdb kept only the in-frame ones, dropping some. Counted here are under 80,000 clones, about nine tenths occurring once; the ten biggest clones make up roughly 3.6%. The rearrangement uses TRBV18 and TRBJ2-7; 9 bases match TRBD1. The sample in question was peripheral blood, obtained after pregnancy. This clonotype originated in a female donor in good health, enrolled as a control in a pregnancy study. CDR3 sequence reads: CASSPGQGLSYEQYF. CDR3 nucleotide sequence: TGTGCCAGCTCCCCCGGACAGGGGCTCTCCTACGAGCAGTACTTC. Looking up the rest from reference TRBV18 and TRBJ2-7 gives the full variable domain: NAGVMQNPRHLVRRRGQEARLRCSPMKGHSHVYWYRQLPEEGLKFMVYLQKENIIDESGMPKERFSAEFPKEGPSILRIQQVVRGDSAAYFCASSPGQGLSYEQYFGPGTRLTVT.